This TCR beta chain was identified in a study of T-cell memory formation after mild COVID-19. J was trimmed by 8 bases and V by 0 bases; bases with no gene match: 11. The CDR3 has 18 residues. Germline CDR1 is LNHNV and CDR2 is YYDKDF (reference sequence). Study results and caveats: Several responding clones turned up in pre-infection memory, indicating that cross-reactive memory may have taken part. Confirmation was lacking for SARS-CoV-2 specificity of second-wave clones that peaked on day 37.

TCR alpha and TCR beta cDNA libraries carrying sample barcodes and UMIs came from 5'RACE with constant-segment primers. TCRdb fed the 5' RACE reads into MiXCR, producing one record per CDR3 protein. Of about 340,000 distinct CDR3 sequences listed, 20% to 25% are singletons. A word on this clonotype: Its specificity is not known.

This chain links TRBV15 with TRBJ2-1; 12 bases line up with TRBD2. This clonotype originated in an adult woman who had mild COVID-19 (a few samples of this study predate the infection). Cell type and time point are not known. The sequenced sample consisted of PBMCs or a T cell subset sorted from them (not recorded which). This CDR3 is CATSREVKTSGSWDEQFF. In DNA, the CDR3 is TGTGCCACCAGCAGAGAGGTAAAGACTAGCGGGAGTTGGGATGAGCAGTTCTTC.